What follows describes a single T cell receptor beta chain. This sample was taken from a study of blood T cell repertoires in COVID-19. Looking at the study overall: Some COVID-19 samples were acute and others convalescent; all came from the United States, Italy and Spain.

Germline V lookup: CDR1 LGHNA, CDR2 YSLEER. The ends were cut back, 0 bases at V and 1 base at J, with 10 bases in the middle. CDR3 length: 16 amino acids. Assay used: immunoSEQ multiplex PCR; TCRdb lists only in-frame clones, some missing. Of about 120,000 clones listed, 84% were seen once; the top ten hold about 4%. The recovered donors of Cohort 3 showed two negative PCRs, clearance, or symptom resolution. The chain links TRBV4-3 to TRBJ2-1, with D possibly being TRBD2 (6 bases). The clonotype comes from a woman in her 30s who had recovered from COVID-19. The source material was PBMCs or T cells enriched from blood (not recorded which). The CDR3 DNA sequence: TGCGCCAGCAGCCAAGATTGGGGGGTATCCTACAATGAGCAGTTCTTC. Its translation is CASSQDWGVSYNEQFF.